The source of this TCR beta chain is a study of identical twins. TCRdb fed the 5' RACE reads into MiXCR, producing one record per CDR3 protein. Of some 230,000 distinct CDR3 sequences in the sample, approximately 5.9% were seen once. This clonotype showed up many times. The CDR3 has 12 amino acids. Trimming shortened V by 3 bases and J by 6 bases, and 9 bases separated the two germline ends. With no exceptions, donors were healthy Caucasians. This sample also appeared in a second study, on T cells expressing NK-cell markers.

The specimen sequenced was CD8+ T cells sorted from blood. This sequence originates from a woman between 18 and 29 years old in good health. The chain links TRBV12-3 or TRBV12-4 to TRBJ2-7; D is undetermined. CDR3 region: CASSFIRAEQYF. The CDR3 bases are TGTGCCAGCAGTTTCATACGGGCCGAGCAGTACTTC.